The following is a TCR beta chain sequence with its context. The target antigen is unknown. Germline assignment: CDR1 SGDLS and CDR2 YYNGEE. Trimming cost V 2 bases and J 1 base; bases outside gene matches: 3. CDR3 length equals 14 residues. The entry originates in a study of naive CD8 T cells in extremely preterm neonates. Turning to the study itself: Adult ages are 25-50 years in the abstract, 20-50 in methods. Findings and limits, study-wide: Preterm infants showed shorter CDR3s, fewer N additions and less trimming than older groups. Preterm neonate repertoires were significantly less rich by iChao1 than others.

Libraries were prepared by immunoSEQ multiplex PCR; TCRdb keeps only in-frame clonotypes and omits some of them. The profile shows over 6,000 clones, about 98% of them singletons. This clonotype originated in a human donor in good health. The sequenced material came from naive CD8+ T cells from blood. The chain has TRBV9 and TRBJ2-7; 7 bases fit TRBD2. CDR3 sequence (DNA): TGTGCCAGCAGCGTTGAGGGAGGGTCCTACGAGCAGTACTTC. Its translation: CASSVEGGSYEQYF.